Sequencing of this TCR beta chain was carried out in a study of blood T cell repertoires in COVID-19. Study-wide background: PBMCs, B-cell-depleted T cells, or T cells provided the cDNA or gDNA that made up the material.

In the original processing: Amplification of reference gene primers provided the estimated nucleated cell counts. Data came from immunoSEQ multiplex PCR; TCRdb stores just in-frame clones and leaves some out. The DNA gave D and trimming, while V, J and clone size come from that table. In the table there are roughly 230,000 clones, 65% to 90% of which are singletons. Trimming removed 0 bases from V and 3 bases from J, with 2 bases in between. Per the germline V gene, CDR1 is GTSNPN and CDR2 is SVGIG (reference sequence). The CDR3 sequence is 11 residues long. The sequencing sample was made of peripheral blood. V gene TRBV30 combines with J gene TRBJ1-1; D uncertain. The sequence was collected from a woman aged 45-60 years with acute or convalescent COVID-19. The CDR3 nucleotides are TGTGCCTGGAGTGTCGACACTGAAGCTTTCTTT. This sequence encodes CAWSVDTEAFF.